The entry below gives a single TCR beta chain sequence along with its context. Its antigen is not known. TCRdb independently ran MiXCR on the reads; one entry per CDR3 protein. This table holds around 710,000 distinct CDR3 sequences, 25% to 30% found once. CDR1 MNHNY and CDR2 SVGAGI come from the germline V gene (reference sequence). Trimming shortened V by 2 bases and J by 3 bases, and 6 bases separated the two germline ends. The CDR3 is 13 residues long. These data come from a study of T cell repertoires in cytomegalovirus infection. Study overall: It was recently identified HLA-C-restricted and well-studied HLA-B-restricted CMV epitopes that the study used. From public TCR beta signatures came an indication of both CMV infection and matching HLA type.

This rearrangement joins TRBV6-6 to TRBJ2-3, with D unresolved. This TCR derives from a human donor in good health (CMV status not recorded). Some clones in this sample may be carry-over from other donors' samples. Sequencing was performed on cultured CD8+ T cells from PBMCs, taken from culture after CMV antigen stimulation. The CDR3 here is CASSYLYTDTQYF. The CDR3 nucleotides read TGTGCCAGCAGTTACCTCTATACAGATACGCAGTATTTT.